This T cell receptor (beta chain) came from a study of cytomegalovirus exposure and HLA in healthy donors. Whole-study findings and limits: An apparent linkage of common viral pathogens to several of the most significant clusters emerged in a later analysis. Productive status was seen about 90% or about 30% of the time for most TCR beta V segments in an earlier analysis. Per published reports, the classifier diagnosed cytomegalovirus status with high specificity and sensitivity. Sequencing likely generated an artifact that appeared as a cluster of highly shared sequence variants.

The table lists this clone with a few counts. The antigen remains unidentified. Germline assignment: CDR1 MNHNS and CDR2 SASEGT. V lost 1 base to trimming and J lost 0 bases, with 10 bases between them. The CDR3 is 17 residues long. PCR used 60 Vbeta primers and 13 Jbeta primers. Generated by immunoSEQ multiplex PCR, the TCRdb table keeps only in-frame clones and is missing some. Among about 140,000 clones listed, approximately 82% were seen once. Sequencing input: PBMCs. The receptor was derived from a man aged 35-49 years in good health and CMV-seronegative. V is TRBV6-1 and J is TRBJ1-6; TRBD1 might be the D (5 bases). Here the CDR3 DNA reads TGTGCCAGCAGTGAAGGAGCAGGGTACTCCTATAATTCACCCCTCCACTTT. As protein: CASSEGAGYSYNSPLHF.